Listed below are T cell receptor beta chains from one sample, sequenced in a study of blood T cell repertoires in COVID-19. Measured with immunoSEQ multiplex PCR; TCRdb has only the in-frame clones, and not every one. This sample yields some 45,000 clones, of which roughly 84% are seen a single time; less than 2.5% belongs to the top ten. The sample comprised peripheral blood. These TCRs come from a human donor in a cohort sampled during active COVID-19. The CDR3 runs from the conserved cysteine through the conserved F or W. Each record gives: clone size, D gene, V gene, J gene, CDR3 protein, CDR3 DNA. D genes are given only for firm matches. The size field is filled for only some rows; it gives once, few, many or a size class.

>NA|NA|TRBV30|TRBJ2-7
CAGRFGISYEQYF
TGTGCCGGACGGTTCGGGATCTCCTACGAGCAGTACTTC
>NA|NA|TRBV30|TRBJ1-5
CAWSQGLDQPQHF
TGTGCCTGGAGTCAGGGTTTGGATCAGCCCCAGCATTTT
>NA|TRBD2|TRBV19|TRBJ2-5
CASSPQVPGLAGAFQETQYF
TGTGCCAGTAGTCCCCAAGTCCCGGGACTAGCGGGGGCGTTCCAAGAGACCCAGTACTTC
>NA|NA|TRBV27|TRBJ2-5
CASSLDGGETQYF
TGTGCCAGCAGTTTGGACGGGGGAGAGACCCAGTACTTC
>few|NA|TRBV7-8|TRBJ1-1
CASSLGRKRKRGTEAFF
TGTGCCAGCAGCTTAGGCAGGAAGAGAAAAAGGGGCACTGAAGCTTTCTTT
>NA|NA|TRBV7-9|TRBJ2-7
CASSSTARQLHF
TGTGCCAGCAGCTCGACTGCTCGCCAGTTGCACTTC
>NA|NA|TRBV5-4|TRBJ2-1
CASSPTGNSWNEQFF
TGTGCCAGCAGCCCAACAGGGAATAGTTGGAATGAGCAGTTCTTC
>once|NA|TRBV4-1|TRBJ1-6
CASSQESQGWSPLHF
TGCGCCAGCAGCCAAGAGTCCCAGGGGTGGTCACCCCTCCACTTT
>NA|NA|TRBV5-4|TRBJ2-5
CASSLPGDETQYF
TGTGCCAGCAGCTTGCCAGGGGACGAGACCCAGTACTTC
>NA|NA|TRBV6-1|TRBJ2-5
CASSEREIQTQYF
TGTGCCAGCAGTGAAAGGGAGATCCAGACCCAGTACTTC
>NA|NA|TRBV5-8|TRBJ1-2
CASSLPGVSYTF
TGTGCCAGCAGCTTACCGGGAGTTAGCTACACCTTC
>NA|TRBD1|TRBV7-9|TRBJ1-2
CASSPPTGGAGYTF
TGTGCCAGCAGCCCGCCGACAGGGGGCGCTGGCTACACCTTC
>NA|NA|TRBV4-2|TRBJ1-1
CASSLGRRGPAAVAFF
TGTGCCAGCAGCCTCGGGAGGAGGGGACCCGCCGCTGTTGCTTTCTTT
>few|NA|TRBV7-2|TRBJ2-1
CASTSTITGLVYNEQFF
TGTGCCAGCACCTCAACGATCACGGGACTGGTGTACAATGAGCAGTTCTTC
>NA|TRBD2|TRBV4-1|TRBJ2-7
CASSQDRFGPAGPYEQYF
TGCGCCAGCAGCCAAGATCGATTCGGGCCAGCGGGACCCTACGAGCAGTACTTC
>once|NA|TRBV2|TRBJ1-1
CASSEGGPRVGHTEAFF
TGTGCCAGCAGTGAAGGGGGCCCTAGGGTGGGTCACACTGAAGCTTTCTTT
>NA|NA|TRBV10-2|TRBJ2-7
CASSGPRSNYEQYF
TGCGCCAGCAGTGGGCCCCGGAGCAATTACGAGCAGTACTTC
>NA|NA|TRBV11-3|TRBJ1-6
CASSLDQAYNSPLHF
TGTGCCAGCAGCTTAGATCAGGCCTATAATTCACCCCTCCACTTT
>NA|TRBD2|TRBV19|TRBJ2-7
CASSIAGLAGEQYF
TGTGCCAGTAGTATAGCGGGACTAGCGGGCGAGCAGTACTTC
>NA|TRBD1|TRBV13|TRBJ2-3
CASSSGTADTQYF
TGTGCCAGCAGCTCCGGGACAGCCGATACGCAGTATTTT
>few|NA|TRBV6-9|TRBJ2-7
CASSNSYEQYF
TGTGCCAGCAGCAATTCATACGAGCAGTACTTC
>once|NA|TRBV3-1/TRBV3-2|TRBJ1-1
CASSLKFRGARTEAFF
TGTGCCAGCAGCCTTAAATTTCGGGGGGCGCGAACTGAAGCTTTCTTT
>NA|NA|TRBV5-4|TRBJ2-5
CASSLRRGRGETQYF
TGTGCCAGCAGCTTGCGGCGGGGGAGGGGGGAGACCCAGTACTTC
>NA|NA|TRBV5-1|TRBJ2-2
CASKEQINGELFF
TGCGCCAGCAAGGAGCAGATTAACGGGGAGCTGTTTTTT
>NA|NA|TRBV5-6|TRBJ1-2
CASSLDRVEVLF
TGTGCCAGCAGCTTGGACAGGGTGGAGGTTCTCTTC
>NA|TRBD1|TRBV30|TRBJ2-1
CAWNAWRPGQGDNEQFF
TGTGCCTGGAATGCATGGCGACCGGGACAGGGGGACAATGAGCAGTTCTTC